This record looks at one T cell receptor beta chain sequence and its context. The sample originates from a study of identifying expanded T cells in peripheral blood. Libraries were prepared by immunoSEQ multiplex PCR; TCRdb keeps only in-frame clonotypes and omits some of them. Here the sample spans about 78,000 clones, roughly 81% being singletons. Trimming took 5 bases from V and 0 from J; bases not matched to a gene: 5. The V gene's germline CDR1 is SGHNT and CDR2 YYREEE (reference sequence). CDR3 length: 16 amino acids. The receptor's source is a person aged 18 to 75 in good health. The sample comprised blood. This chain connects TRBV5-4 to TRBJ2-2; 9 bases agree with TRBD2. The CDR3 nucleotides are TGTGCCAGCAGTTTTAGCGGGGGAGCGAACACCGGGGAGCTGTTTTTT. This sequence encodes CASSFSGGANTGELFF.